Sequencing of this T cell receptor beta chain was carried out in a study of T cell changes during pregnancy in multiple sclerosis. Profiling relied on immunoSEQ multiplex PCR, and the TCRdb table lists in-frame clones only, not all of them. The data contain over 35,000 clones, 92% of them singletons. Trimming cost V 0 bases and J 1 base, with 2 bases left between them. Looked up from germline, CDR1 is SGHDT and CDR2 is YYEEEE. CDR3 length: 12 amino acids. The rearrangement uses TRBV5-6 and TRBJ2-7; D not resolved. Sequenced material: CD8+ T cells from peripheral blood mononuclear cells, taken in the first trimester of pregnancy. The sequence was obtained from a female donor with multiple sclerosis, enrolled in a pregnancy study. CDR3 DNA: TGTGCCAGCAGCTTGGCTTCCTACGAGCAGTACTTC. This gives the protein CASSLASYEQYF.